This TCR beta chain stems from a study of regulatory T cells in long-lasting Graves disease. TCR beta libraries were built with iRepertoire HTBI primers and Arm-PCR of CDR3 regions. MiXCR, run by TCRdb on the multiplex PCR reads, gives a single entry per CDR3 protein. The sample gives hundreds of thousands of distinct CDR3 sequences, around 32% of which show up once; 40% to 55% is in the top ten. The CDR3 sequence is 16 residues long. Per germline, CDR1 LGHDT and CDR2 YNNKEL (reference sequence). Trimming took 4 bases from V and 4 from J, leaving 20 bases between them. Time point described: persistent/refractory GD, antithyroid drugs over 5 years with positive TRAb. TCR sequences were obtained from RNA taken from PBMCs. This clonotype has just a few counts.

Sequenced here: peripheral blood mononuclear cells (PBMCs), sampled when the disease was refractory, from a patient treated with antithyroid drugs. V is TRBV3-1 and J is TRBJ2-7; D perhaps matches TRBD1 (6 bases). The receptor was derived from a female donor with Graves disease. CDR3 in amino acids: CASSPSTAGVAYEQYF. As DNA, the CDR3 is TGTGCCAGCAGCCCTTCAACGGCAGGGGTAGCTTACGAGCAGTACTTC.